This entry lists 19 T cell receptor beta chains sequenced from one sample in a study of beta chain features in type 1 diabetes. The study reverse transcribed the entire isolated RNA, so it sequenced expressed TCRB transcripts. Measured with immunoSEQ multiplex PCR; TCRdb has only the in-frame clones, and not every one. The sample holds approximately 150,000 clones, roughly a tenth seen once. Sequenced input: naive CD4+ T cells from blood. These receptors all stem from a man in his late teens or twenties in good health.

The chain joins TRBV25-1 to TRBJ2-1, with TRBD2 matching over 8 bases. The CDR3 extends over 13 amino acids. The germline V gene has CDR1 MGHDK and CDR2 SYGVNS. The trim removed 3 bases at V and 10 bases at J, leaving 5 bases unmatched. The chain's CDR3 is CASSDPRLAEQFF. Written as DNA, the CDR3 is TGTGCCAGCAGTGATCCCAGACTAGCGGAGCAGTTCTTC.

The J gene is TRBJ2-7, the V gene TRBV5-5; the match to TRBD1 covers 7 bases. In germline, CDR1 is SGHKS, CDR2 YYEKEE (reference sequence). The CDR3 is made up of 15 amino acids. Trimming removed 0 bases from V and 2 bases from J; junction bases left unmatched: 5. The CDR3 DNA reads TGTGCCAGCAGCTTGGTTACCCAGGGGGCCTACGAGCAGTACTTC. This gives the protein CASSLVTQGAYEQYF.

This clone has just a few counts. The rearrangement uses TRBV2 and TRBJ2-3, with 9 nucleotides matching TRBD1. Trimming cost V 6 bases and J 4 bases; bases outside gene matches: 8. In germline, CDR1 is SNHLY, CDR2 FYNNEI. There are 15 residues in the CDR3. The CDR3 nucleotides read TGTGCCAGCAGATGGACAGGGGTCACTTCAGATACGCAGTATTTT. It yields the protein CASRWTGVTSDTQYF.

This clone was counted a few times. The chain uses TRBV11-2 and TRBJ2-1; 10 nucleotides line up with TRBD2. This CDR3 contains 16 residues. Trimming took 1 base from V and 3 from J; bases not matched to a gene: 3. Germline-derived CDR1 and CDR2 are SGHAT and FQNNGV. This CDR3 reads CASSLARTSGYNEQFF. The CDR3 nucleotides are TGTGCCAGCAGCTTAGCGAGGACTAGCGGCTACAATGAGCAGTTCTTC. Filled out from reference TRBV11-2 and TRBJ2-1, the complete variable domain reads EAGVAQSPRYKIIEKRQSVAFWCNPISGHATLYWYQQILGQGPKLLIQFQNNGVVDDSQLPKDRFSAERLKGVDSTLKIQPAKLEDSAVYLCASSLARTSGYNEQFFGPGTRLTVL.

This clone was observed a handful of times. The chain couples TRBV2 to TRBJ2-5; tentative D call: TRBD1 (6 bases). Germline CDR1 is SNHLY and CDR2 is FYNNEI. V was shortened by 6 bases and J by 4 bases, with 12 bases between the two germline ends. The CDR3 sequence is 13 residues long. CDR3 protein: CASRGEQGETQYF. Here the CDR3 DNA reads TGTGCCAGCAGAGGGGAACAGGGAGAGACCCAGTACTTC.

CDR3 in amino acids: CASSRQPRQPQHF. As DNA, the CDR3 is TGTGCCAGCAGCAGACAGCCGCGGCAGCCCCAGCATTTT. The chain carries TRBV5-8 and TRBJ1-5; possibly TRBD1 for D (5 bases). The CDR3 spans 13 residues. Trimming took 4 bases from V and 7 from J, leaving 12 bases between them. In germline, CDR1 is SGHTS, CDR2 YDEGEE.

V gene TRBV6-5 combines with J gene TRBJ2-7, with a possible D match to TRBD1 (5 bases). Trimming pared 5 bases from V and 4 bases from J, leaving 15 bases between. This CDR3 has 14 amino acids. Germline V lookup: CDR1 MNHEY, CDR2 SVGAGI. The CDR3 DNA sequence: TGTGCCAGCAGTGCTGTCGACAGTACTTACGAGCAGTACTTC. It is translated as CASSAVDSTYEQYF.

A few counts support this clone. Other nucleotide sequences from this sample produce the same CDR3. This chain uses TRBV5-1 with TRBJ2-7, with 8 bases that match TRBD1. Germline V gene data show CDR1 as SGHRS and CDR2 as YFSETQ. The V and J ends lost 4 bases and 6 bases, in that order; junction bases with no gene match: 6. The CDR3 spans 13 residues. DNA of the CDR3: TGCGCCAGCAGCCCCGGACAGGGCGGCGAGCAGTACTTC. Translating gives CASSPGQGGEQYF.

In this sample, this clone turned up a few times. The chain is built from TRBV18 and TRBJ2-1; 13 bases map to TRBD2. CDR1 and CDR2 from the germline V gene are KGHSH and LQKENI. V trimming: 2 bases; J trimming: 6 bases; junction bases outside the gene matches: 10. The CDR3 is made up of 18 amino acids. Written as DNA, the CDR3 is TGTGCCAGCTCACCATCTGAACTAGCGGGGGGGCCCCGCAATGAGCAGTTCTTC. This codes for CASSPSELAGGPRNEQFF.

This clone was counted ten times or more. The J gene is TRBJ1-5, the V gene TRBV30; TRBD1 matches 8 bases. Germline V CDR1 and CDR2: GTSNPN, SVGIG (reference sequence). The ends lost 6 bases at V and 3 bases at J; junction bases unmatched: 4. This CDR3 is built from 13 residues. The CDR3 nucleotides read TGTGCCTGCGACAGGGGCGCCAATCAGCCCCAGCATTTT. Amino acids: CACDRGANQPQHF. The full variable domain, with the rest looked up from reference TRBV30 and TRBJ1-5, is SQTIHQWPATLVQPVGSPLSLECTVEGTSNPNLYWYRQAAGRGLQLLFYSVGIGQISSEVPQNLSASRPQDRQFILSSKKLLLSDSGFYLCACDRGANQPQHFGDGTRLSIL.

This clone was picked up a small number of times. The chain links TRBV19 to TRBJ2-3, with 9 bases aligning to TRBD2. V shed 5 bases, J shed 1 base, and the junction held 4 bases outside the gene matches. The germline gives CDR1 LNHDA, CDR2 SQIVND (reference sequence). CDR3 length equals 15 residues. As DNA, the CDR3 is TGTGCCAGTAGTGCGACTAGCGGACGCACAGATACGCAGTATTTT. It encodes CASSATSGRTDTQYF.

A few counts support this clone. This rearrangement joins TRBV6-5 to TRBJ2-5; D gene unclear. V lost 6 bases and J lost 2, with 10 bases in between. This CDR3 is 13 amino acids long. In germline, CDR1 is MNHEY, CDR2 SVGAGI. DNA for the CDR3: TGTGCCAGCAGCCCCGTCACACAAGAGACCCAGTACTTC. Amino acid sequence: CASSPVTQETQYF.

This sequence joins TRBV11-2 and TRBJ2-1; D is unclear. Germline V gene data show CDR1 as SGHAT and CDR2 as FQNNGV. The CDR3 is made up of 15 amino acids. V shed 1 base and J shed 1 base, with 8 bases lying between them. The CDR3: CASSLGLPSYNEQFF. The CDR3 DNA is TGTGCCAGCAGCTTAGGGCTTCCATCCTACAATGAGCAGTTCTTC.

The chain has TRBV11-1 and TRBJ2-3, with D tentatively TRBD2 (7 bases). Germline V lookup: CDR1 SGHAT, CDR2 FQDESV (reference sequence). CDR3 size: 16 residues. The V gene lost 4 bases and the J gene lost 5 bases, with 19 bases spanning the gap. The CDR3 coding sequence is TGTGCCAGCAGCTGGGGCGGGGGCCCCCCCGGAGATACGCAGTATTTT. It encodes CASSWGGGPPGDTQYF.

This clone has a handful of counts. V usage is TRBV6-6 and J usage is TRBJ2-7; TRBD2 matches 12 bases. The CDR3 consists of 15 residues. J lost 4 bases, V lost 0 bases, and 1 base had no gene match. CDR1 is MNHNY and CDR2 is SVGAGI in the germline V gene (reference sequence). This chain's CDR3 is CASSYSTSGGYEQYF. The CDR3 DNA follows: TGTGCCAGCAGTTACTCGACTAGCGGGGGTTACGAGCAGTACTTC.

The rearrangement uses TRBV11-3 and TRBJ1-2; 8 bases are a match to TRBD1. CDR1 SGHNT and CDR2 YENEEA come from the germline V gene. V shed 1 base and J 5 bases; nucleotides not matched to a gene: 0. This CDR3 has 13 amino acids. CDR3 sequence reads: CASSLGTGYGYTF. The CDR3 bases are TGTGCCAGCAGCTTAGGGACAGGGTATGGCTACACCTTC. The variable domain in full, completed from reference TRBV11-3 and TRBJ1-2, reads EAGVVQSPRYKIIEKKQPVAFWCNPISGHNTLYWYLQNLGQGPELLIRYENEEAVDDSQLPKDRFSAERLKGVDSTLKIQPAELGDSAVYLCASSLGTGYGYTFGSGTRLTVV.

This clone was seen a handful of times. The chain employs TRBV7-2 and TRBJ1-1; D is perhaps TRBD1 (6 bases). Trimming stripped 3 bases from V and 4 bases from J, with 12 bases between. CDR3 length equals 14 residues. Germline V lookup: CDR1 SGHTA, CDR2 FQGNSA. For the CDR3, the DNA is TGTGCCAGCAGCTTTTATCAGGGGACCACTGAAGCTTTCTTT. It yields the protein CASSFYQGTTEAFF.

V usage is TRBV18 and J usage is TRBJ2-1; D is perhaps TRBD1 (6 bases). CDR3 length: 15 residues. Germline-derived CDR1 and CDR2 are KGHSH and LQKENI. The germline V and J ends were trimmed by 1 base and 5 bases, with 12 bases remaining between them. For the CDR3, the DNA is TGTGCCAGCTCACCACAGGAACAGGGAAACAATGAGCAGTTCTTC. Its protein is CASSPQEQGNNEQFF.

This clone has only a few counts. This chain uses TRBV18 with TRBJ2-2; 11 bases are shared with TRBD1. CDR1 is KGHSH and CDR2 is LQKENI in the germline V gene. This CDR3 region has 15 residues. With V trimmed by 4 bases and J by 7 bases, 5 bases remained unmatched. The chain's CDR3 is CASSHGQGAVGELFF. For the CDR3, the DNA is TGTGCCAGCTCACACGGACAGGGGGCCGTCGGGGAGCTGTTTTTT.